These 5 T cell receptor beta chains were sequenced from one sample in a study of blood T cell repertoires in COVID-19 (TCRdb year 2020). The library was generated by the immunoSEQ multiplex PCR assay. Imported from immuneACCESS, the table was reduced by TCRdb to in-frame sequences with V and J called. These copies leave out some clones; in studies compared against another copy, an unresolved V gene accounts for under half, and the cause of the remainder is not known. Recorded for this sample are 490,000 or so clones; approximately 86% of them occurred a single time. 6.5% to 9.5% of the sample rests with the top ten. The sequenced sample consisted of PBMCs or T cells enriched from blood (not recorded which). The receptors stem from a woman between 55 and 75 years old who had recovered from COVID-19.

The DNA of the CDR3 is TGTGCCACCAGTGATGCAGGGGTTAAGGGTGAAGCTTTCTTT. This sequence encodes CATSDAGVKGEAFF. The chain uses TRBV24-1 and TRBJ1-1; D might be TRBD1 (6 bases). The germline V gene encodes CDR1 KGHDR and CDR2 SFDVKD. The CDR3 is made up of 14 amino acids. Trimming stripped 3 bases from V and 7 bases from J, with 14 bases between.

The chain carries TRBV27 and TRBJ1-6; 7 bases are a match to TRBD1. The ends lost 3 bases at V and 5 bases at J; junction bases unmatched: 1. CDR1 MNHEY and CDR2 SMNVEV come from the germline V gene (reference sequence). This CDR3 has 14 amino acids. The CDR3 protein is CASSLGTDNSPLHF. CDR3 nucleotide sequence: TGTGCCAGCAGTTTGGGGACAGATAATTCACCCCTCCACTTT.

V usage is TRBV5-1 and J usage is TRBJ2-7; TRBD1 aligns across 8 bases. The ends lost 7 bases at V and 5 bases at J; junction bases unmatched: 14. Germline V gene sequence: CDR1 SGHRS, CDR2 YFSETQ. The CDR3 is 15 residues long. CDR3 in DNA: TGCGCCAGCTCCTTCGGAGGGGCAGGGGGCCACGAGCAGTACTTC. Its translation is CASSFGGAGGHEQYF. The full variable domain, rest sourced from reference TRBV5-1 and TRBJ2-7, is KAGVTQTPRYLIKTRGQQVTLSCSPISGHRSVSWYQQTPGQGLQFLFEYFSETQRNKGNFPGRFSGRQFSNSRSEMNVSTLELGDSALYLCASSFGGAGGHEQYFGPGTRLTVT.

The V and J genes are TRBV6-2 or TRBV6-3 and TRBJ2-5; TRBD1 matches at 8 bases. The length of the CDR3 is 14 residues. Germline CDR1 is MNHEY and CDR2 is SVGEGT. J gave up 4 bases and V 6 bases, and 7 bases lay outside the gene matches. The CDR3 nucleotides are TGTGCCAGCAGCGACAGGGGAGGTCGAGAGACCCAGTACTTC. Translating gives CASSDRGGRETQYF.

This chain links TRBV19 with TRBJ2-7; perhaps TRBD1 as D (6 bases). The V end lost 6 bases, the J end lost 4 bases, and 16 bases lay between the germline ends. There are 14 residues in the CDR3. CDR1 and CDR2 from the germline V gene are LNHDA and SQIVND (reference sequence). DNA for the CDR3: TGTGCCAGTAGATGGGCCCAGGGGCCGTACGAGCAGTACTTC. The encoded protein is CASRWAQGPYEQYF.